This T cell receptor beta chain comes out of a study of response to subunit inactivated influenza vaccine. Whole-study findings and limits: Authors suggested that a seasonal influenza vaccination recruits few new T cells each time.

TCRdb processed the RT-PCR reads anew with MiXCR; each CDR3 protein has one entry. The sample lists about 570,000 distinct CDR3 sequences, 12% occurring once. With regard to this clonotype: Its antigen is as yet unknown.

With 5 bases clipped from V and 5 bases from J, the junction kept 12 bases outside the gene matches. Germline V gene sequence: CDR1 SEHNR, CDR2 FQNEAQ (reference sequence). The CDR3 covers 16 residues. The chain combines TRBV7-9 with TRBJ2-1; 7 bases match TRBD2. The sequence was obtained from a man aged 45 to 65 who received an inactivated influenza vaccine. The sequencing here drew on PBMCs from blood, taken on the day of vaccination. The CDR3 nucleotides read TGTGCCAGCAGCATCTCTGTGTGGCTAGCGGACAATGAGCAGTTCTTC. Amino acid sequence: CASSISVWLADNEQFF.